A single T cell receptor beta chain is shown here with its context. Its cognate antigen is unknown. This sample was included in a study of cytomegalovirus exposure and HLA in healthy donors. The PCR employed 60 Vbeta primers together with 13 Jbeta primers. Libraries were prepared by immunoSEQ multiplex PCR; TCRdb keeps only in-frame clonotypes and omits some of them. The sample has approximately 70,000 clones, around 75% seen once; the top ten hold approximately 7.6%. This CDR3 spans 13 amino acids. V lost 7 bases to trimming and J lost 4 bases, with 11 bases between them. CDR1 and CDR2 (germline): LNHDA, SQIVND (reference sequence). Study findings and constraints: An apparent linkage of common viral pathogens to several of the most significant clusters emerged in a later analysis.

The rearrangement joins TRBV19 to TRBJ1-5; D is unresolved. The sequenced material came from PBMCs. The receptor's source is a man in his 60s in good health and CMV-seropositive. The CDR3 sequence is CASKLAGNQPQHF. CDR3 DNA: TGTGCCAGTAAGCTTGCGGGAAATCAGCCCCAGCATTTT. The complete variable domain, with remaining parts taken from reference TRBV19 and TRBJ1-5, reads DGGITQSPKYLFRKEGQNVTLSCEQNLNHDAMYWYRQDPGQGLRLIYYSQIVNDFQKGDIAEGYSVSREKKESFPLTVTSAQKNPTAFYLCASKLAGNQPQHFGDGTRLSIL.